One TCR beta chain is described in this entry. Antigen specificity is unknown. Together with a sample-barcoded 5' primer, a J-beta primer mix was included in a second PCR lasting roughly 6 to 12 cycles. TCRdb called the 5' RACE reads again in MiXCR, with one record for every CDR3 protein. The data show 600,000 to 850,000 distinct CDR3 sequences, roughly 45% seen once. The germline V gene encodes CDR1 DFQATT and CDR2 SNEGSKA (reference sequence). CDR3 size: 13 residues. The trim removed 6 bases at V and 5 bases at J, leaving 8 bases unmatched. These data are taken from a study of blood T cells in healthy people across ages. Study findings and constraints: Using unsorted PBMCs precluded a conclusive naive versus antigen-experienced comparison.

This chain links TRBV20-1 with TRBJ1-2; the match to TRBD1 covers 8 bases. The sample consisted of blood. This TCR came from a woman aged 55-75 years in good health. CDR3 sequence: CSARTGPSYGYTF. The CDR3 bases are TGCAGTGCAAGGACAGGGCCCTCTTATGGCTACACCTTC.